Given below is one T cell receptor (beta chain) in context. Antigen: not known. cDNA libraries for TRB were generated by 5' RACE incorporating UMI labels. One entry per CDR3 protein, without DNA, is what TCRdb gives after re-calling the 5' RACE reads. The sample is made up of 60,000 to 65,000 distinct CDR3 sequences, and the top ten hold around 0.75% of it. The data derive from a study of CXCR3-negative and CXCR3-positive naive CD8 T cells. General observations from the study: Relative to CXCR3-negative naive cells, CXCR3-positive naive cells had more hydrophobic TRB CDR3s. Naive CXCR3-negative cells resembled naive CXCR3-positive cells in TRBV-TRBJ usage; memory cells differed. Partially decreased CXCR3 expression was recorded after cryopreservation, and fresh PBMCs were used in most assays. Diversity in memory CD8+ cells fell much lower than the comparably high levels seen in both naive subsets.

This CDR3 has 13 amino acids. Per germline, CDR1 MGHRA and CDR2 YSYEKL. This chain links TRBV4-1 with TRBJ2-5; with no DNA, the TCRdb D assignment of TRBD2 cannot be verified. Specimen: naive CXCR3+ CD8+ T cells from blood. The sample's subset: CD45RO-CCR7+CD27+CD95- naive CD8+ T cells expressing CXCR3 (TNR3+). This clonotype originated in a human donor in good health. Some clones in this sample may be carry-over from other donors' samples. The CDR3 spells CASSHIGLETQYF.